Included here is one T cell receptor beta chain sequence, with context. Its antigen is not known. Libraries were prepared by immunoSEQ multiplex PCR; TCRdb keeps only in-frame clonotypes and omits some of them. The sample lists more than 80,000 clones; 85% to 90% were seen once. Trimming took 6 bases from V and 4 from J, leaving 22 bases between them. The CDR3 totals 16 residues. The germline V gene encodes CDR1 MNHNS and CDR2 SASEGT. These data originate in a study of graft-versus-host responses after intestinal transplantation. Study-wide context: For two to four years after anti-thymocyte globulin induction, all recipients took tacrolimus and steroids.

The J gene is TRBJ2-7, the V gene TRBV6-1; D is possibly TRBD1 (6 bases). The specimen was unstimulated CD4+ T cells sorted from spleen or lymph node cells, collected before intestinal transplant. This clonotype originated in a human donor who received an intestinal transplant. CDR3 nucleotide sequence: TGTGCCAGCAGCGAACTGGGGACATCGGGGTTTTACGAGCAGTACTTC. This codes for CASSELGTSGFYEQYF.